This is a list of T cell receptor beta chains from one sample in a study of blood T cell repertoires in COVID-19. Repertoires were generated with immunoSEQ multiplex PCR, while TCRdb's copy carries only in-frame clones and drops some. The sample includes hundreds of thousands of clones, over 80% of them seen just once. Sequencing was performed on peripheral blood. Source of these receptors: a woman in her thirties or forties who had recovered from COVID-19. CDR3s include the opening cysteine and the closing phenylalanine or tryptophan. Each record gives: clone size, CDR3 length, J gene, V gene, D gene, CDR3 DNA, CDR3 protein. A D gene is named only where the DNA matches it firmly. Part of the rows lack a size; the others show once, few, many or a class for expanded clones.

clone_size: .; cdr3_length: 13; j_call: TRBJ1-4; v_call: TRBV12-3/TRBV12-4; d_call: .; cdr3_nt: TGTGCCAGCAATCGGGCGGGAAATGAAAAACTGTTTTTT; cdr3_aa: CASNRAGNEKLFF
clone_size: .; cdr3_length: 15; j_call: TRBJ1-2; v_call: TRBV5-4; d_call: TRBD1; cdr3_nt: TGTGCCAGCAGACCTACAGGGGTACCGTACTATGGCTACACCTTC; cdr3_aa: CASRPTGVPYYGYTF
clone_size: .; cdr3_length: 14; j_call: TRBJ1-1; v_call: TRBV7-2; d_call: .; cdr3_nt: TGTGCCAGCAGCTTAGCGCCGGGGTCCACTGAAGCTTTCTTT; cdr3_aa: CASSLAPGSTEAFF
clone_size: .; cdr3_length: 14; j_call: TRBJ2-1; v_call: TRBV29-1; d_call: .; cdr3_nt: TGCAGCGTGCTGAGACAGGAGTATGGGAATGAGCAGTTCTTC; cdr3_aa: CSVLRQEYGNEQFF
clone_size: once; cdr3_length: 13; j_call: TRBJ1-4; v_call: TRBV5-1; d_call: .; cdr3_nt: TGCGCCAGCAGCTTGGGAGTCTGGGAAAAACTGTTTTTT; cdr3_aa: CASSLGVWEKLFF
clone_size: .; cdr3_length: 15; j_call: TRBJ1-1; v_call: TRBV5-1; d_call: TRBD1; cdr3_nt: TGCGCCAGCAGCGGGTGGACAGGGGAGGCGACTGAAGCTTTCTTT; cdr3_aa: CASSGWTGEATEAFF
clone_size: .; cdr3_length: 17; j_call: TRBJ1-1; v_call: TRBV7-9; d_call: .; cdr3_nt: TGTGCCAGCAGCAGAAGTAGACAGACCATATTGAACACTGAAGCTTTCTTT; cdr3_aa: CASSRSRQTILNTEAFF
clone_size: .; cdr3_length: 17; j_call: TRBJ2-3; v_call: TRBV4-3; d_call: TRBD2; cdr3_nt: TGCGCCAGCAGCCAAGTAGGGCTAGCGGGGCACACAGATACGCAGTATTTT; cdr3_aa: CASSQVGLAGHTDTQYF
clone_size: .; cdr3_length: 16; j_call: TRBJ2-7; v_call: TRBV7-2; d_call: TRBD2; cdr3_nt: TGTGCCAGCAGCACTAGCGGGGGGACTGGGGGCCACGAGCAGTACTTC; cdr3_aa: CASSTSGGTGGHEQYF
clone_size: .; cdr3_length: 14; j_call: TRBJ1-2; v_call: TRBV5-4; d_call: TRBD1; cdr3_nt: TGTGCCAGCAGCTTCCCGGGACAGGGTTATGGCTACACCTTC; cdr3_aa: CASSFPGQGYGYTF
clone_size: .; cdr3_length: 18; j_call: TRBJ2-5; v_call: TRBV6-2/TRBV6-3; d_call: .; cdr3_nt: TGTGCCAGCAGTTACTGGGGATCCCAGGGGGGACTGTCGGAGACCCAGTACTTC; cdr3_aa: CASSYWGSQGGLSETQYF
clone_size: .; cdr3_length: 13; j_call: TRBJ2-1; v_call: TRBV27; d_call: .; cdr3_nt: TGTGCCAGCAGTCCCCAACAGAACAATGAGCAGTTCTTC; cdr3_aa: CASSPQQNNEQFF
clone_size: .; cdr3_length: 12; j_call: TRBJ1-5; v_call: TRBV6-6; d_call: .; cdr3_nt: TGTGCCAGCAGGGGACTCAATCAGCCCCAGCATTTT; cdr3_aa: CASRGLNQPQHF
clone_size: .; cdr3_length: 18; j_call: TRBJ2-1; v_call: TRBV5-5; d_call: TRBD2; cdr3_nt: TGTGCCAGCAGCTTGCCTAGCGGGGGCCCTTTCTCCTACAATGAGCAGTTCTTC; cdr3_aa: CASSLPSGGPFSYNEQFF
clone_size: .; cdr3_length: 13; j_call: TRBJ1-1; v_call: TRBV19; d_call: .; cdr3_nt: TGTGCCAGTAGTAAGGGGCGAAACACTGAAGCTTTCTTT; cdr3_aa: CASSKGRNTEAFF
clone_size: .; cdr3_length: 16; j_call: TRBJ2-3; v_call: TRBV27; d_call: TRBD1; cdr3_nt: TGTGCCAGCAGCCCCAGGGGGCCCACGCATGGAGATACGCAGTATTTT; cdr3_aa: CASSPRGPTHGDTQYF
clone_size: .; cdr3_length: 13; j_call: TRBJ2-7; v_call: TRBV2; d_call: TRBD1; cdr3_nt: TGTGCCAGCAGTGTCGGACAGGGCTACGAGCAGTACTTC; cdr3_aa: CASSVGQGYEQYF
clone_size: .; cdr3_length: 13; j_call: TRBJ1-1; v_call: TRBV2; d_call: .; cdr3_nt: TGTGCCAGATCTCGGGATCCGAACACTGAAGCTTTCTTT; cdr3_aa: CARSRDPNTEAFF
clone_size: .; cdr3_length: 15; j_call: TRBJ2-2; v_call: TRBV6-5; d_call: TRBD2; cdr3_nt: TGTGCCAGCAGTCGACTAGCGGGGGATGCCGGGGAGCTGTTTTTT; cdr3_aa: CASSRLAGDAGELFF
clone_size: .; cdr3_length: 19; j_call: TRBJ2-2; v_call: TRBV19; d_call: TRBD1; cdr3_nt: TGTGCCAGTAGTTCCCGGGACAGGGGGCGCAGGGGGAACACCGGGGAGCTGTTTTTT; cdr3_aa: CASSSRDRGRRGNTGELFF
clone_size: .; cdr3_length: 14; j_call: TRBJ1-4; v_call: TRBV5-5; d_call: .; cdr3_nt: TGTGCCAGCAGCTTGGCCTATACTAATGAAAAACTGTTTTTT; cdr3_aa: CASSLAYTNEKLFF
clone_size: .; cdr3_length: 12; j_call: TRBJ1-3; v_call: TRBV12-3/TRBV12-4; d_call: .; cdr3_nt: TGTGCCAGCACCAGGGGCCCCCTAGCTATATATTTT; cdr3_aa: CASTRGPLAIYF
clone_size: .; cdr3_length: 13; j_call: TRBJ1-2; v_call: TRBV19; d_call: TRBD1; cdr3_nt: TGTGCCAGTCTGACAGGGGAGAACTATGGCTACACCTTC; cdr3_aa: CASLTGENYGYTF
clone_size: .; cdr3_length: 19; j_call: TRBJ2-3; v_call: TRBV13; d_call: TRBD2; cdr3_nt: TGTGCCAGCAGCCCCCTGTTTTTCGGACTAGCGGGGGGCACAGATACGCAGTATTTT; cdr3_aa: CASSPLFFGLAGGTDTQYF
clone_size: few; cdr3_length: 12; j_call: TRBJ2-7; v_call: TRBV7-2; d_call: .; cdr3_nt: TGTGCCAGCAGCTGGGCCGGAAGGGAGCAGTACTTC; cdr3_aa: CASSWAGREQYF
clone_size: .; cdr3_length: 13; j_call: TRBJ2-5; v_call: TRBV7-6; d_call: .; cdr3_nt: TGTGCCAGCAGCTTAGTACACGGGGAGACCCAGTACTTC; cdr3_aa: CASSLVHGETQYF
clone_size: .; cdr3_length: 14; j_call: TRBJ2-1; v_call: TRBV6-5; d_call: TRBD2; cdr3_nt: TGTGCCAGCGCGGGGGTCCCTTGGGACAATGAGCAGTTCTTC; cdr3_aa: CASAGVPWDNEQFF
clone_size: .; cdr3_length: 15; j_call: TRBJ2-1; v_call: TRBV10-3; d_call: TRBD2; cdr3_nt: TGTGCCATCAGTGAGTTAGCGGGGGCTTACAATGAGCAGTTCTTC; cdr3_aa: CAISELAGAYNEQFF
clone_size: .; cdr3_length: 15; j_call: TRBJ2-7; v_call: TRBV5-1; d_call: TRBD1; cdr3_nt: TGCGCCAGCAGCTCCAGGGGGCTTAGCTCCTACGAGCAGTACTTC; cdr3_aa: CASSSRGLSSYEQYF
clone_size: .; cdr3_length: 15; j_call: TRBJ1-5; v_call: TRBV11-2; d_call: .; cdr3_nt: TGTGCCAGCAGCTTAGGCGGGAGTCTCAATCAGCCCCAGCATTTT; cdr3_aa: CASSLGGSLNQPQHF
clone_size: .; cdr3_length: 15; j_call: TRBJ1-2; v_call: TRBV5-6; d_call: .; cdr3_nt: TGTGCCAGCAGCTTGGTGGCCACCCCTAACTATGGCTACACCTTC; cdr3_aa: CASSLVATPNYGYTF
clone_size: .; cdr3_length: 13; j_call: TRBJ2-7; v_call: TRBV6-5; d_call: .; cdr3_nt: TGTGCCAGCAGACAGGACGCGACCTACGAGCAGTACTTC; cdr3_aa: CASRQDATYEQYF
clone_size: .; cdr3_length: 14; j_call: TRBJ1-4; v_call: TRBV11-2; d_call: .; cdr3_nt: TGTGCCAGCAAGAGTAAAAGACTAGGGGAAAAACTGTTTTTT; cdr3_aa: CASKSKRLGEKLFF
clone_size: once; cdr3_length: 13; j_call: TRBJ2-4; v_call: TRBV5-4; d_call: TRBD2; cdr3_nt: TGTGCCAGCAGCTCGCAAGCGGGGGGCATTCAGTACTTC; cdr3_aa: CASSSQAGGIQYF
clone_size: .; cdr3_length: 12; j_call: TRBJ2-1; v_call: TRBV9; d_call: TRBD1; cdr3_nt: TGTGCCAGCAGCAGACAGGGGTACCAGCAGTTCTTC; cdr3_aa: CASSRQGYQQFF
clone_size: .; cdr3_length: 16; j_call: TRBJ2-5; v_call: TRBV2; d_call: TRBD2; cdr3_nt: TGTGCCAGCAGTCCAGACTCCGGGACTAGCGGGGGTCCCAGGTACTTC; cdr3_aa: CASSPDSGTSGGPRYF
clone_size: .; cdr3_length: 17; j_call: TRBJ2-5; v_call: TRBV4-3; d_call: .; cdr3_nt: TGCGCCAGCAGCCAAGGTCTCGACAGTTGGTACCAAGAGACCCAGTACTTC; cdr3_aa: CASSQGLDSWYQETQYF
clone_size: .; cdr3_length: 15; j_call: TRBJ1-1; v_call: TRBV9; d_call: .; cdr3_nt: TGTGCCAGCAGCGGTAGTGCGGGGGGATGGACTGAAGCTTTCTTT; cdr3_aa: CASSGSAGGWTEAFF
clone_size: .; cdr3_length: 14; j_call: TRBJ2-2; v_call: TRBV4-1; d_call: TRBD2; cdr3_nt: TGCGCCAGCAGCATCAGCCGGGGGGCCGGGGAGCTGTTTTTT; cdr3_aa: CASSISRGAGELFF
clone_size: .; cdr3_length: 16; j_call: TRBJ2-3; v_call: TRBV29-1; d_call: .; cdr3_nt: TGCAGCGTTGGGGGGGAGGCGGATGGGAGCACAGATACGCAGTATTTT; cdr3_aa: CSVGGEADGSTDTQYF
clone_size: .; cdr3_length: 15; j_call: TRBJ1-5; v_call: TRBV6-5; d_call: .; cdr3_nt: TGTGCCAGCAGTTTGGGGCCAGGAGGCAATCAGCCCCAGCATTTT; cdr3_aa: CASSLGPGGNQPQHF
clone_size: .; cdr3_length: 13; j_call: TRBJ1-1; v_call: TRBV2; d_call: .; cdr3_nt: TGTGCCAGCAGACTAGACGTGAACACTGAAGCTTTCTTT; cdr3_aa: CASRLDVNTEAFF
clone_size: .; cdr3_length: 12; j_call: TRBJ2-5; v_call: TRBV9; d_call: .; cdr3_nt: TGTGCCAGCAGCGCTAACCAAGAGACCCAGTACTTC; cdr3_aa: CASSANQETQYF
clone_size: .; cdr3_length: 11; j_call: TRBJ1-1; v_call: TRBV12-3/TRBV12-4; d_call: TRBD1; cdr3_nt: TGTGCCAGCAGTTTAACAGGGGGGGCTTTCTTT; cdr3_aa: CASSLTGGAFF
clone_size: .; cdr3_length: 15; j_call: TRBJ2-3; v_call: TRBV7-2; d_call: TRBD2; cdr3_nt: TGTGCCAGCAGCTTAGGCGGCGGGGGGGCGTATACGCAGTATTTT; cdr3_aa: CASSLGGGGAYTQYF
clone_size: once; cdr3_length: 15; j_call: TRBJ2-7; v_call: TRBV7-7; d_call: TRBD1; cdr3_nt: TGTGCCAGCAGCCAGGGACAGGGCTTCTCCTACGAGCAGTACTTC; cdr3_aa: CASSQGQGFSYEQYF
clone_size: .; cdr3_length: 16; j_call: TRBJ1-3; v_call: TRBV5-6; d_call: .; cdr3_nt: TGTGCCAGCAGCCGAACGGCAGGATTCTCTGGAAACACCATATATTTT; cdr3_aa: CASSRTAGFSGNTIYF
clone_size: .; cdr3_length: 16; j_call: TRBJ2-3; v_call: TRBV20-1; d_call: TRBD2; cdr3_nt: TGCAGTGCTAGTACGTCCCGCGGGGGATTCACAGATACGCAGTATTTT; cdr3_aa: CSASTSRGGFTDTQYF